These 19 T cell receptor beta chains were all obtained from the same sample, sequenced in a study of spatial heterogeneity in lung cancer. TCRdb processed the 5' RACE reads anew with MiXCR; each CDR3 protein has one entry. The sample yields more than 95,000 distinct CDR3 sequences, less than 15% seen once. This sample's time point: blood at routine non-recurrence follow-up after resection. No cells were sorted before sequencing. The whole RNA sequenced was extracted from tumor, nontumor lung or frozen PBMC. Material: PBMCs, obtained at follow-up. The receptors here all came from a male donor with early-stage non-small cell lung cancer.

There are a few counts of this clonotype. V is TRBV7-8 and J is TRBJ2-3, with 8 nucleotides matching TRBD2. Germline trimming cut 2 bases from V and 4 bases from J; bases unmatched to any gene: 5. The CDR3 length is 15 residues. Germline V gene data show CDR1 as SGHVS and CDR2 as FQNEAQ. The DNA for the CDR3 is TGTGCCAGCAGCTTACCCGGGGGGGAGCCAGATACGCAGTATTTT. Residues: CASSLPGGEPDTQYF. The whole variable domain, remainder taken from reference TRBV7-8 and TRBJ2-3, is GAGVSQSPRYKVAKRGQDVALRCDPISGHVSLFWYQQALGQGPEFLTYFQNEAQLDKSGLPSDRFFAERPEGSVSTLKIQRTQQEDSAVYLCASSLPGGEPDTQYFGPGTRLTVL.

This clonotype was observed a handful of times. V gene TRBV29-1 combines with J gene TRBJ1-4; D unclear. Deletions cut 4 bases from V and 7 bases from J, with 25 bases between. This CDR3 spans 17 amino acids. CDR1 is SQVTM, CDR2 ANQGSEA, per germline. The CDR3 is CSVGAGRPSPEGEKLFF. CDR3 bases: TGCAGCGTTGGAGCGGGCAGGCCCTCCCCGGAGGGTGAAAAACTGTTTTTT. Full variable domain (outside the CDR3, taken from reference TRBV29-1 and TRBJ1-4): SAVISQKPSRDICQRGTSLTIQCQVDSQVTMMFWYRQQPGQSLTLIATANQGSEATYESGFVIDKFPISRPNLTFSTLTVSNMSPEDSSIYLCSVGAGRPSPEGEKLFFGSGTQLSVL.

V is TRBV7-2 and J is TRBJ2-7; no reliable D call. V was pared by 2 bases and J by 4 bases, with 12 bases between. Per germline, CDR1 SGHTA and CDR2 FQGNSA. This CDR3 is 14 amino acids long. The CDR3 reads CASSLSIREYEQYF. CDR3 coding DNA: TGTGCCAGCAGCTTATCAATCAGAGAGTACGAGCAGTACTTC.

The CDR3 is CATSDPTGAGNEQFF. For the CDR3, the DNA is TGTGCCACCAGTGACCCAACAGGTGCGGGTAATGAGCAGTTCTTC. The rearrangement links TRBV24-1 to TRBJ2-1; either TRBD1 or TRBD2 may supply D (5 bases each). Germline V gene lookup returns CDR1 KGHDR and CDR2 SFDVKD. This CDR3 has 15 residues. Deletions cut 4 bases from V and 7 bases from J, with 16 bases between.

This clonotype was seen ten or more times. V usage is TRBV4-3 and J usage is TRBJ2-3, with unresolved D. V lost 3 bases and J 5 bases, leaving 18 bases between the germline ends. The CDR3 is made up of 16 amino acids. In germline, CDR1 is LGHNA, CDR2 YSLEER. In DNA, the CDR3 is TGCGCCAGCAGCCAGGATTTGTCTACTGAATTAGATACGCAGTATTTT. It encodes CASSQDLSTELDTQYF.

This clonotype was counted at least ten times. V gene TRBV29-1 combines with J gene TRBJ2-3; 8 bases agree with TRBD2. Looked up from germline, CDR1 is SQVTM and CDR2 is ANQGSEA. The CDR3 consists of 15 residues. V was pared by 1 base and J by 1 base, with 4 bases of the junction left unmatched. The CDR3 is CSVEGSGGGTDTQYF. The DNA of the CDR3 is TGCAGCGTTGAAGGGAGCGGGGGTGGCACAGATACGCAGTATTTT.

This clonotype was seen many times. CDR3 sequence (DNA): TGTGCCAGCAGCCATGGGCAGGGAGAAACTGAAGCTTTCTTT. It yields the protein CASSHGQGETEAFF. V and J are TRBV7-9 and TRBJ1-1, with a tentative D call TRBD1 (5 bases). The CDR3 extends over 14 amino acids. Germline V gene sequence: CDR1 SEHNR, CDR2 FQNEAQ (reference sequence). Trimming pared 5 bases from V and 5 bases from J, leaving 15 bases between.

The rearrangement uses TRBV12-3 or TRBV12-4 and TRBJ2-3; 7 bases line up with TRBD1. The CDR3 is made up of 13 amino acids. After removal of 6 bases from V and 6 bases from J, the junction contained 6 bases not matched to a gene. As DNA, the CDR3 is TGTGCCAGCAGGGGGACAGCCACGGATACGCAGTATTTT. Protein sequence: CASRGTATDTQYF.

The genes are TRBV12-3 or TRBV12-4 and TRBJ1-6; TRBD1 might be the D (5 bases). The V gene lost 8 bases and the J gene lost 1 base, with 12 bases spanning the gap. The CDR3 totals 15 residues. CDR3 sequence: CASRRGGSYNSPLHF. The CDR3 coding sequence is TGTGCCAGCCGGCGGGGGGGGTCCTATAATTCACCCCTCCACTTT.

V is TRBV6-6 and J is TRBJ1-1; 7 bases line up with TRBD1. V shed 6 bases and J 0 bases; nucleotides not matched to a gene: 4. The CDR3 runs 14 residues. The germline CDR1 and CDR2 sequences are MNHNY and SVGAGI (reference sequence). The CDR3 sequence is CASRKGTVNTEAFF. In DNA form, the CDR3 reads TGTGCCAGCAGAAAAGGGACAGTGAACACTGAAGCTTTCTTT.

This clonotype was observed many times. This chain links TRBV11-3 with TRBJ2-1, with 8 bases aligning to TRBD2. This CDR3 spans 15 amino acids. Per germline, CDR1 SGHNT and CDR2 YENEEA. Germline trimming cut 5 bases from V and 8 bases from J; bases unmatched to any gene: 11. The CDR3 loop reads CASSREGTRGHEQFF. The CDR3 DNA reads as TGTGCCAGCAGCCGGGAAGGGACTAGAGGCCATGAGCAGTTCTTC.

There are many counts of this clonotype. CDR3 DNA: TGTGCCAGCAGTTCAGGGATTTCACCCCTCCACTTT. Its translation is CASSSGISPLHF. This sequence joins TRBV28 and TRBJ1-6; TRBD1 is a possible D gene (5 bases). Germline V lookup: CDR1 MDHEN, CDR2 SYDVKM. Trimming took 4 bases from V and 9 from J, leaving 7 bases between them. This CDR3 is built from 12 residues.

This clonotype was found a few times. The chain employs TRBV20-1 and TRBJ2-1, with no clear D. The CDR3 is 14 residues long. Per germline, CDR1 DFQATT and CDR2 SNEGSKA (reference sequence). Trimming pared 2 bases from V and 5 bases from J, leaving 13 bases between. The CDR3 loop is CSARSGQRHNEQFF. In DNA form, the CDR3 reads TGCAGTGCTAGATCTGGGCAACGTCACAATGAGCAGTTCTTC.

This clonotype was seen at least ten times. The chain joins TRBV20-1 to TRBJ1-2; TRBD1 matches at 8 bases. The length of the CDR3 is 12 residues. The ends lost 6 bases at V and 5 bases at J; junction bases unmatched: 5. CDR1 DFQATT and CDR2 SNEGSKA come from the germline V gene (reference sequence). CDR3 sequence (DNA): TGCAGTGCGACGGGACAGGAGTATGGCTACACCTTC. This gives the protein CSATGQEYGYTF.

The genes are TRBV7-9 and TRBJ2-7; 7 bases match TRBD1. Germline CDR1 reads SEHNR; CDR2 reads FQNEAQ (reference sequence). V dropped 6 bases and J dropped 7; count of bases not matched to a gene: 15. The CDR3 runs 15 residues. The CDR3 is CASSPRDSSKWEQYF. Written as DNA, the CDR3 is TGTGCCAGCAGTCCCCGGGACAGCTCGAAGTGGGAGCAGTACTTC.

This clonotype occurred many times. V is TRBV15 and J is TRBJ2-7; D may correspond to TRBD1 or TRBD2 (5 bases each). The CDR3 is 14 amino acids. Germline V gene sequence: CDR1 LNHNV, CDR2 YYDKDF (reference sequence). V was clipped by 3 bases and J by 5 bases, with 14 bases between them. This CDR3 reads CATSRSPGRNEQYF. The CDR3 DNA reads as TGTGCCACCAGCAGGTCCCCGGGGCGCAACGAGCAGTACTTC.

This clonotype was seen more than once but under ten times. The rearrangement links TRBV12-3 or TRBV12-4 to TRBJ2-1; D not certain. V gave up 5 bases and J gave up 5 bases, with 4 bases separating them. This CDR3 spans 11 amino acids. CDR3 loop: CASSLNNEQFF. The CDR3 DNA reads TGTGCCAGCAGTCTAAACAATGAGCAGTTCTTC.

This clonotype was recorded a few times. This sequence joins TRBV7-8 and TRBJ1-5; D is ambiguous. The germline CDR1 and CDR2 sequences are SGHVS and FQNEAQ. This CDR3 has 13 amino acids. The V end was cut by 7 bases, the J end by 0 bases, with 7 bases between. The CDR3 spells CASMEDSNQPQHF. CDR3 nucleotides: TGTGCCAGCATGGAGGATAGCAATCAGCCCCAGCATTTT.

The chain has TRBV11-2 and TRBJ2-7; D remains ambiguous. The CDR3 runs to 15 residues. Between the trimmed V and J ends, which lost 1 base and 0 bases, there was a span of 10 bases. Germline assignment: CDR1 SGHAT and CDR2 FQNNGV. The CDR3 DNA is TGTGCCAGCAGCTTAGGAATAACGAGCTCCTACGAGCAGTACTTC. Amino acid sequence: CASSLGITSSYEQYF.